This entry concerns a single TCR beta chain. This sample is drawn from a study of blood T cell repertoires in COVID-19. Across the study: Sites across the United States, Italy and Spain contributed samples from acute and convalescent COVID-19. Sample material is recorded as cDNA or gDNA derived from T cells, B-cell-depleted T cells, or PBMCs.

Libraries were prepared by immunoSEQ multiplex PCR; TCRdb keeps only in-frame clonotypes and omits some of them. Of around 150,000 clones listed, under 95% are singletons. Trimming at V came to 1 base and at J to 7 bases, leaving 0 bases not matched to a gene. The CDR3 sequence is 13 residues long. The germline gives CDR1 LGHNA, CDR2 YNFKEQ. The chain couples TRBV4-2 to TRBJ1-2; 10 positions agree with TRBD1. This sequence originates from a man younger than 35 with acute or convalescent COVID-19. The sequenced sample was peripheral blood. This CDR3 reads CASSQGDRGGYTF. CDR3 coding DNA: TGTGCCAGCAGCCAAGGGGACAGGGGTGGCTACACCTTC.